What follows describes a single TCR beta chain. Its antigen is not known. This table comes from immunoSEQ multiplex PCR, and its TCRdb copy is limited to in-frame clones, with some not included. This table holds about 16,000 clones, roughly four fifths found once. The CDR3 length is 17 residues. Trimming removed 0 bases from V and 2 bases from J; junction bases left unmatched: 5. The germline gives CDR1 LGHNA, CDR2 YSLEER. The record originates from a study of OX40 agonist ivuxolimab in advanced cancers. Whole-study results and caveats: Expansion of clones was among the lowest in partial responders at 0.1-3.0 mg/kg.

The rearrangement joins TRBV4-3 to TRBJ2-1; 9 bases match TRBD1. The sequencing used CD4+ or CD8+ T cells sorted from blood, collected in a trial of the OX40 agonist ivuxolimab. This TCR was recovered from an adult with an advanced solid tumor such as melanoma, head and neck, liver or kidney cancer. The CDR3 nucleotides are TGCGCCAGCAGCCAAGATCTCACAGGGGGCACCTACAATGAGCAGTTCTTC. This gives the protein CASSQDLTGGTYNEQFF.